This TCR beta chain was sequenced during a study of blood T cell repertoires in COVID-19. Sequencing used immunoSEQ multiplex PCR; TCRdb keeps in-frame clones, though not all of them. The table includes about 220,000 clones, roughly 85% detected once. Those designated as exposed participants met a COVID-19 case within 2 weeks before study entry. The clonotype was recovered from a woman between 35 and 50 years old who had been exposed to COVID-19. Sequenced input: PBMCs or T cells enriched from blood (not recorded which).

Written as DNA, the CDR3 is TGTGCCAGCAGTTACAGCCCGGGACAAAGGCCCCTCGAGCAGTACTTC. Translating it yields CASSYSPGQRPLEQYF. The chain is built from TRBV6-2 or TRBV6-3 and TRBJ2-7; possibly TRBD1 for D (6 bases). CDR1 MNHEY and CDR2 SVGEGT come from the germline V gene. Trimming stripped 2 bases from V and 6 bases from J, with 20 bases between. This CDR3 has 16 residues.